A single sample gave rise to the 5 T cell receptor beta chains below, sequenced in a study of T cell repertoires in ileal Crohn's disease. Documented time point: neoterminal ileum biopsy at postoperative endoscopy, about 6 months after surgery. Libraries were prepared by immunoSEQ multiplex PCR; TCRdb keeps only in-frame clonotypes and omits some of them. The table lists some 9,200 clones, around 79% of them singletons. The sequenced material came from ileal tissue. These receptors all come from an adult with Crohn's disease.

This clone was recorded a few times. CDR3 in amino acids: CASSFLQNTGELFF. In nucleotides, the CDR3 is TGCGCCAGCAGCTTTTTACAGAACACCGGGGAGCTGTTTTTT. The chain uses TRBV5-1 and TRBJ2-2, with D hard to call. V dropped 2 bases and J dropped 1 base, with 6 bases sitting between them. CDR1 is SGHRS and CDR2 is YFSETQ in the germline V gene. The CDR3 sequence is 14 residues long.

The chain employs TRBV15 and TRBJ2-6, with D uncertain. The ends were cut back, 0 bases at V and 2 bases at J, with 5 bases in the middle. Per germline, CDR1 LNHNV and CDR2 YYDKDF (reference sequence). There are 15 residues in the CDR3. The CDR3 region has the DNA TGTGCCACCAGCAGAGATCTAGCTGGGGCCAACGTCCTGACTTTC. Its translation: CATSRDLAGANVLTF.

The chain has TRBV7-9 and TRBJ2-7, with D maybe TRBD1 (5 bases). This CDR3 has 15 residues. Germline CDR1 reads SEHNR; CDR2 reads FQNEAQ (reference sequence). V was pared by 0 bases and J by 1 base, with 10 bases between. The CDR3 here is CASSLAGRTSYEQYF. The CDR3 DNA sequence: TGTGCCAGCAGCTTAGCAGGCAGGACATCCTACGAGCAGTACTTC.

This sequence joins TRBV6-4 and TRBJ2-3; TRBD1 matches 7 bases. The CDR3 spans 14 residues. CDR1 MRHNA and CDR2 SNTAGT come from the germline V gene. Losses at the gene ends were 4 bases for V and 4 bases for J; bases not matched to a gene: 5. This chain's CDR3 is CASSADRESDTQYF. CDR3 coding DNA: TGTGCCAGCAGTGCAGACAGGGAATCAGATACGCAGTATTTT.

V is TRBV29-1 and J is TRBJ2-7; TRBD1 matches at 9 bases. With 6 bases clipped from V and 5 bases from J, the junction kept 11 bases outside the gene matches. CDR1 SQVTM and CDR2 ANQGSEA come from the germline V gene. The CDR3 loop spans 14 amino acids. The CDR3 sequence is CSVRSRGQGNEQYF. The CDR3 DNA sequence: TGCAGCGTGAGGTCCCGGGGACAGGGCAACGAGCAGTACTTC.